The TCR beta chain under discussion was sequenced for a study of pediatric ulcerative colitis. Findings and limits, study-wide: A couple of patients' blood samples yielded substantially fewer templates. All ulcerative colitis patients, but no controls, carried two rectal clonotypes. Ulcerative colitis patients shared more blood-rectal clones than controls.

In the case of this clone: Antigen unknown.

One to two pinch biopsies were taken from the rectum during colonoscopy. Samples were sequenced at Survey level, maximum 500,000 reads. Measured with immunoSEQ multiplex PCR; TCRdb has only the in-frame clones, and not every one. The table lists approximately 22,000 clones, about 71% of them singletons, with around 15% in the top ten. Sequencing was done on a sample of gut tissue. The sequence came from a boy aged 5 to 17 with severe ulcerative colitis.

The CDR3 nucleotides are TGTGCCACCAGCAGAGAAGGCAGGGGCGGCGGCTACACCTTC. This sequence encodes CATSREGRGGGYTF. This chain links TRBV15 with TRBJ1-2, with D possibly TRBD1 on 6 matching bases. This CDR3 has 14 residues. Between the trimmed V and J ends, which lost 0 bases and 8 bases, there was a span of 13 bases. Germline CDR1 reads LNHNV; CDR2 reads YYDKDF (reference sequence).